Included here is one TCR beta chain sequence, with context. Its antigen remains unidentified. This sample was taken from a study of cytomegalovirus exposure and HLA in healthy donors. Study background: From HLA-typed donors, an early data release held around 85 million unique TCRs. Genotyping showed roughly 76% of fewer than 500 donors falling in the Caucasian-associated ancestry cluster. General observations from the study: About 87% or about 30% of the time was how often most TCR beta V segments were productive, according to an earlier analysis.

The V gene's germline CDR1 is SGHTA and CDR2 FQGNSA. The CDR3 runs to 17 residues. V lost 5 bases to trimming and J lost 0 bases, with 17 bases between them. PCR employed 60 Vbeta and 13 Jbeta primers. TCRdb's table, derived via immunoSEQ multiplex PCR, lists solely in-frame clones and lacks some. The sample has roughly 26,000 clones, under 70% seen once. This sequence was found in a woman aged 50 to 60 in good health and CMV-seronegative. The chain links TRBV7-2 to TRBJ1-5; weak D call: TRBD1 (6 bases). Sequenced sample: PBMCs. The CDR3 DNA reads as TGTGCCAGCAGCCCTAGGGGGGGTCCAAATAGCAATCAGCCCCAGCATTTT. Translated: CASSPRGGPNSNQPQHF.